This T cell receptor beta chain was found in a study of human T cells and chemical hapten exposure. Trimming cost V 7 bases and J 1 base, with 10 bases left between them. Germline-derived CDR1 and CDR2 are MNHEY and SVGAGI. This CDR3 has 13 residues. Specified time point: patch test 1, 2 weeks after DPC sensitization. Described treatment: therapeutic diphenylcyclopropenone sensitization with weekly scalp DPC. Participating donors were patients with alopecia, aged 18 to 70 years, considered appropriate candidates for DPC. This clonotype occurred many times. Each cDNA molecule in the library carried unique molecular identifiers. TCRdb re-called the RACE reads with MiXCR, one entry per CDR3 protein. The sample lists about 380,000 distinct CDR3 sequences, nearly 5% occurring once.

The rearrangement uses TRBV6-5 and TRBJ1-1; unclear D gene. The starting material was whole blood, obtained in connection with sensitization to the hapten diphenylcyclopropenone (DPC). This clonotype was sampled from a woman in her 50s with alopecia areata. Some clones in this sample may be carry-over from other donors' samples. CDR3 in DNA: TGTGCCAGCACCCAAGGGTCGAACACTGAAGCTTTCTTT. It translates to CASTQGSNTEAFF.